One T cell receptor beta chain is described in this entry. The antigen is undetermined. These data are taken from a study of cytomegalovirus exposure and HLA in healthy donors. PCR primers comprised 60 Vbeta and 13 Jbeta primers. Original handling: In a later analysis, around 12 million of 60 million to 80 million unique beta chains occurred in at least two donors. The assay was immunoSEQ multiplex PCR, and TCRdb's table has in-frame clones only and misses some. The V and J calls and clone size are taken from that table; D and trimming were inferred from the DNA. Among about 140,000 clones listed, around 80% were seen once. The study's findings and limits: Most TCR beta V segments were productive about 87% or about 30% of the time in an earlier analysis. Certain indistinguishable V segments, among them TRBV6-2 and TRBV6-3, were excluded.

The CDR3 totals 13 residues. Trimming pared 4 bases from V and 2 bases from J, leaving 8 bases between. Germline V gene sequence: CDR1 KGHSY, CDR2 FQNENV. The sample comprised PBMCs. V and J are TRBV16 and TRBJ2-5, with D possibly matching TRBD2 (5 bases). The sequence was collected from a man between 40 and 49 years old in good health and CMV-seronegative. CDR3 DNA: TGTGCCAGCAGCCCGGGAATTCAAGAGACCCAGTACTTC. This sequence encodes CASSPGIQETQYF.